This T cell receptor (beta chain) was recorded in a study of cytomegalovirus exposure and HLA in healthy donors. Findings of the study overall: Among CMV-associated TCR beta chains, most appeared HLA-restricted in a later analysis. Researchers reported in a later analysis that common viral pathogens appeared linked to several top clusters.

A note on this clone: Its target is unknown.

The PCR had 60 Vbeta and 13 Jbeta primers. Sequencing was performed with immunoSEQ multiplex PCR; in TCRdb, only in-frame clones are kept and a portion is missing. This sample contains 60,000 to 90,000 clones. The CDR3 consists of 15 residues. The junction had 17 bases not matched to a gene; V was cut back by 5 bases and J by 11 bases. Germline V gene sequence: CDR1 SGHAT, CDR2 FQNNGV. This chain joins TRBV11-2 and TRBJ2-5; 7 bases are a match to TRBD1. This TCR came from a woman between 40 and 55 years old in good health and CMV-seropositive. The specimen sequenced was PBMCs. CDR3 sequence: CASSQTGVKVWEQYF. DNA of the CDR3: TGTGCCAGCAGCCAAACAGGGGTTAAAGTGTGGGAGCAGTACTTC. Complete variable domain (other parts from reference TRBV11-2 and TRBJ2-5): EAGVAQSPRYKIIEKRQSVAFWCNPISGHATLYWYQQILGQGPKLLIQFQNNGVVDDSQLPKDRFSAERLKGVDSTLKIQPAKLEDSAVYLCASSQTGVKVWEQYFGPGTRLLVL.